A single TCR beta chain is shown here with its context. Its antigen has not been determined. One base away lies a much larger clone, so this may be a sequencing read error. The record originates from a study of T cells after yellow fever vaccination (dated by TCRdb to the late 2010s). The study in broad terms: Libraries from fractions with low cell numbers were prepared with the SMART-Seq v4 Ultra Low Input RNA kit. To track T-cell clones before and after primary and booster YFV17D yellow fever vaccination, bulk TCR alpha and beta repertoires were sequenced longitudinally. Two healthy male donors made up the cohort, one aged 18 to 30 years and the other aged 30 to 40 years. Blood was drawn at multiple timepoints before and after primary and secondary immunization, with bulk PBMC replicates and cell subsets isolated.

The CDR3 runs 13 residues from the cysteine to the phenylalanine. Only CDR3 DNA is held: 39 bases, read in frame from base 1. In the germline V gene, CDR1 corresponds to SGHRS and CDR2 to YFSETQ. The study at large found these results: Because the study included only a couple of donors, the extent to which the findings can be generalized is limited. After the booster, most clones that had expanded after primary vaccination were detected again (almost 97% of CD4 and over 75% of CD8), suggesting broad maintenance of memory. Because abundant contaminating clonotypes from the bulk population could be contained in FACS-sorted repertoires, computational filtering was required. A small share of clonotypes was detected in both CD4 and CD8 compartments, with the overlap likely arising from convergent recombination. Compared with the primary T-cell response, the secondary T-cell response was weaker but faster, peaking on day 5 rather than day 15.

Taken with the paper, the label for treatment or condition translates to: live attenuated yellow fever vaccine strain. Two biological replicates of bulk PBMCs were collected at each blood-draw timepoint. A standard Ficoll-Paque protocol was used to isolate PBMCs from peripheral blood. TriZol was used to extract RNA from bulk PBMCs, CD4 and CD8 fractions, and dextramer-positive and dextramer-negative fractions. TCR cDNA was synthesized by 5'RACE template switching, which introduced a universal primer site and unique molecular identifiers. Priming for cDNA synthesis came from both the TCR alpha and TCR beta constant segments. Library amplification involved two PCR steps, and the second step added sample barcodes and sequencing adapters. Libraries were sequenced on Illumina HiSeq 2500 (2x100 bp) or NovaSeq (2x150 bp). On the study's bioinformatics: MIGEC handled demultiplexing of reads and collapsing into UMI consensus sequences, while MiXCR performed V(D)J alignment. Clonotypes responding to the vaccine were identified with edgeR on replicate PBMC samples, with the criteria of FDR below 0.01 and a log2 fold change above 5 up to day 15. Each bulk clonotype was labeled CD4 or CD8 based on which sequenced repertoire, CD4 or CD8, contained the clonotype at higher abundance. TCRdb reworked the public reads: Q25 trimming with fastp, MiXCR clone assembly, productive beta chains retained. Rows with one shared CDR3 protein collapse into an entry with the most common genes and DNA. The V and J calls reflect TCRdb's pipeline rather than the authors' work. In this sample the table shows some 320,000 distinct CDR3 sequences, 8.7% of which occur a single time. 15% to 20% of the sample is held by the ten biggest clonotypes.

This sequence originates from a man between 18 and 29 years old who received the YFV17D yellow fever vaccine. The source material was PBMCs, sampled on the day of the first yellow fever vaccination. The V and J genes are TRBV5-1 and TRBJ1-2, with 8 junctional bases fitting TRBD1. The DNA reads as follows: TGCGCCAGGAGCTCGGACAGGGTATATGGCTACACCTTC. It codes for CARSSDRVYGYTF.